This T cell receptor beta chain is from a study of blood T cell repertoires in COVID-19. Whole-study context: From the United States, Italy and Spain came samples of acute and convalescent COVID-19. T cells, B-cell-depleted T cells, or PBMCs supplied cDNA or gDNA.

V was trimmed by 6 bases and J by 5 bases, leaving 19 bases between them. Germline CDR1 MNHEY, CDR2 SVGEGT. The CDR3 totals 15 residues. Some clones are missing from TCRdb's copy, which holds only in-frame ones; the method was immunoSEQ multiplex PCR. Here the sample spans over 150,000 clones, approximately 84% being singletons. This clone was seen once. The receptor's source is a man between 18 and 35 years old with active or convalescent COVID-19. Input material: peripheral blood. The chain employs TRBV6-2 or TRBV6-3 and TRBJ1-2; D perhaps matches TRBD1 (5 bases). This CDR3 reads CASSPTRTRNYGYTF. CDR3 DNA sequence: TGTGCCAGCAGCCCCACCCGGACACGAAATTATGGCTACACCTTC.